These 25 T cell receptor beta chains share one sample of origin, sequenced in a study of molecular identifiers for immune sequencing clone quantification. Each CDR3 protein is one row after TCRdb ran MiXCR on the PCR reads. Of approximately 630,000 distinct CDR3 sequences listed, roughly 25% are singletons. The sample consisted of naive CD8+ T cells from blood, with Jurkat cell RNA spiked in. The subset here: FACS-sorted CD8+CD4-CCR7+CD45RA+ naive T cells. Every receptor here comes from a human donor in good health. Some libraries in this study had Jurkat cell RNA spiked in.

This clonotype has more than one count but fewer than ten. V usage is TRBV15 and J usage is TRBJ1-1, with D uncertain. CDR1 is LNHNV, CDR2 YYDKDF, per germline (reference sequence). The CDR3 runs to 13 residues. Deletions cut 5 bases from V and 5 bases from J, with 12 bases between. This CDR3 is CATSRRSGTEAFF. The CDR3 region has the DNA TGTGCCACCAGCCGACGGTCTGGGACTGAAGCTTTCTTT.

J is TRBJ2-5 and V is TRBV21-1; TRBD1, the table's D call, lacks a check against the DNA. TRBV21-1 corresponds to a pseudogene. The CDR3 loop spans 17 amino acids. CDR3 DNA: TGTGCCAGCAGCAAATCCTCTACTCGGACAGGGGAAGAGACCCAGTACTTC. Amino acid sequence: CASSKSSTRTGEETQYF.

The chain joins TRBV28 to TRBJ1-5; the D gene is possibly TRBD1 (6 bases). The CDR3 has 16 amino acids. The germline gives CDR1 MDHEN, CDR2 SYDVKM. V was clipped by 8 bases and J by 5 bases, with 22 bases between them. The CDR3 loop reads CASEKPQGFLYQPQHF. The CDR3 coding sequence is TGTGCCAGCGAGAAGCCACAGGGTTTCTTGTATCAGCCCCAGCATTTT.

The chain couples TRBV20-1 to TRBJ1-2; D is uncertain. The germline gives CDR1 DFQATT, CDR2 SNEGSKA (reference sequence). CDR3 length equals 14 residues. The V end lost 2 bases, the J end lost 4 bases, and 14 bases lay between the germline ends. CDR3 protein: CSARTPANSYGYTF. In DNA, the CDR3 is TGCAGTGCTAGAACCCCCGCCAATAGCTATGGCTACACCTTC.

The chain uses TRBV6-1 and TRBJ2-7; 9 bases align to TRBD1. CDR3 length equals 15 residues. Trimming removed 6 bases from V and 3 bases from J; junction bases left unmatched: 9. CDR1 and CDR2 from the germline V gene are MNHNS and SASEGT. CDR3 sequence (DNA): TGTGCCAGCAGCCCCTTTGGGACAGGGCTCTACGAGCAGTACTTC. Translation gives CASSPFGTGLYEQYF.

This clonotype was counted ten times or more. The chain couples TRBV9 to TRBJ1-1; D not certain. Germline lookup yields CDR1 SGDLS and CDR2 YYNGEE. The CDR3 contains 13 residues. V was clipped by 0 bases and J by 2 bases, with 5 bases between them. CDR3 in amino acids: CASSVGANTEAFF. CDR3 DNA sequence: TGTGCCAGCAGCGTAGGAGCTAACACTGAAGCTTTCTTT.

The chain uses TRBV28 and TRBJ2-7; 7 positions match TRBD1. V lost 2 bases, J lost 4 bases, and 5 bases stayed unmatched. The germline V gene encodes CDR1 MDHEN and CDR2 SYDVKM. This CDR3 comprises 14 residues. Here the CDR3 reads CASSLVRGQYEQYF. The CDR3 DNA sequence: TGTGCCAGCAGTTTAGTGAGGGGGCAGTACGAGCAGTACTTC.

The chain has TRBV12-3 or TRBV12-4 and TRBJ1-4, with D unclear. V was shortened by 9 bases and J by 8 bases, with 19 bases between the two germline ends. The CDR3 contains 14 residues. DNA for the CDR3: TGTGCCAGTTTGGAGGACCTCTCGCAGGAAAAACTGTTTTTT. Its protein product is CASLEDLSQEKLFF.

This clonotype was seen only a few times. The chain couples TRBV3-1 to TRBJ1-1; TRBD1 might be the D (6 bases). The CDR3 runs to 15 residues. The V and J ends lost 0 bases and 4 bases respectively, with 12 bases between them. In germline, CDR1 is LGHDT, CDR2 YNNKEL (reference sequence). The CDR3 here is CASSQDMDSSTEAFF. The DNA for the CDR3 is TGTGCCAGCAGCCAAGACATGGACAGCAGCACTGAAGCTTTCTTT.

With respect to this clonotype: Relative to the germline gene, one junction end is altered; a read error may explain this. This sequence joins TRBV20-1 and TRBJ1-1; D unclear. The CDR3 spans 17 residues. CDR1 is DFQATT and CDR2 is SNEGSKA in the germline V gene (reference sequence). The CDR3 loop is CSAIGLKVQWENTEALF. The CDR3, as DNA: TGCAGTGCTATAGGGTTGAAGGTCCAATGGGAGAACACTGAAGCTCTCTTT.

This clonotype has more than one count but fewer than ten. The chain is built from TRBV12-3 or TRBV12-4 and TRBJ2-3; 9 nucleotides align to TRBD2. The CDR3 sequence is 15 residues long. V lost 3 bases to trimming and J lost 2 bases; unmatched junction nucleotides: 3. CDR3: CASSLLAGLTDTQYF. CDR3 DNA sequence: TGTGCCAGCAGTTTGCTAGCGGGGCTCACAGATACGCAGTATTTT.

Concerning this clonotype: The conserved phenylalanine or tryptophan normally closing the CDR3 is absent here, so this likely arose from a read error. The rearrangement joins TRBV6-5 to TRBJ2-5; 8 nucleotides align to TRBD1. CDR1 is MNHEY, CDR2 SVGAGI, per germline. The CDR3 has 14 residues. Trimming removed 2 bases from V and 2 bases from J; junction bases left unmatched: 1. This CDR3 reads CASSYRQGQETQYS. As DNA, the CDR3 is TGTGCCAGCAGTTACCGACAGGGGCAAGAGACCCAGTACTCC.

About this clonotype itself: This may be a read error: a much more frequent sequence differs by one nucleotide. The conserved phenylalanine or tryptophan is not found at the CDR3 terminus, so this likely reflects a read error. The V gene is TRBV6-5, the J gene TRBJ2-3, with D perhaps TRBD1 (6 bases). Germline V gene data show CDR1 as MNHEY and CDR2 as SVGAGI. The CDR3 consists of 14 residues. V gave up 5 bases and J gave up 1 base, with 10 bases separating them. CDR3 sequence reads: CASSVRQGTDTQYL. CDR3 sequence (DNA): TGTGCCAGCAGTGTAAGACAGGGCACAGATACGCAGTATCTT.

This sequence joins TRBV2 and TRBJ1-6; the D is unclear. This CDR3 region has 15 residues. Germline assignment: CDR1 SNHLY and CDR2 FYNNEI. Trimming pared 6 bases from V and 9 bases from J, leaving 18 bases between. The CDR3 here is CASSETELPGSPLHF. In DNA, the CDR3 is TGTGCCAGCAGCGAGACCGAACTTCCCGGTTCACCCCTCCACTTT.

Concerning this clonotype: A much larger clone lies a single base off, so this may be a read error. V is TRBV20-1 and J is TRBJ2-7; D possibly uses TRBD1 or TRBD2 (5 bases each). Germline V gene lookup returns CDR1 DFQATT and CDR2 SNEGSKA (reference sequence). This CDR3 is 13 amino acids long. Trimming cost V 2 bases and J 0 bases, with 8 bases left between them. For the CDR3, the DNA is TGCAGTGCTAGAACGGGGACCTCCTACGAGCAGTACTTC. Encoded protein: CSARTGTSYEQYF.

This clonotype was seen a handful of times. This chain uses TRBV4-1 with TRBJ1-2; D uncertain. The V and J ends lost 2 bases and 6 bases respectively, with 22 bases between them. This CDR3 spans 17 amino acids. Germline V gene sequence: CDR1 MGHRA, CDR2 YSYEKL. CDR3 bases: TGCGCCAGCAGCCAATACTCAACCGGCAGCCTCGAGGATGGCTACACCTTC. The encoded protein is CASSQYSTGSLEDGYTF.

The chain links TRBV28 to TRBJ1-1; weak D call: TRBD1 (5 bases). CDR3 length: 11 amino acids. Germline CDR1 reads MDHEN; CDR2 reads SYDVKM. The V and J ends lost 7 bases and 6 bases respectively, with 9 bases between them. This CDR3 reads CASITGSEAFF. The CDR3 coding sequence is TGTGCCAGCATAACAGGCTCTGAAGCTTTCTTT.

To note about this clonotype: A much larger clonotype is one base distant, so this may be a read error. This chain connects TRBV27 to TRBJ2-7; 8 bases map to TRBD2. The ends lost 10 bases at V and 2 bases at J; junction bases unmatched: 16. Germline values: CDR1 MNHEY, CDR2 SMNVEV (reference sequence). This CDR3 has 16 residues. CDR3 nucleotides: TGTGCCAACAGCCTTGCTGGTAGCGGGATAGCCTACGAGCAGTACTTC. It translates to CANSLAGSGIAYEQYF.

A word on this clonotype: At one end, the junction sequence differs from germline, possibly due to a read error. J is TRBJ2-5 and V is TRBV28, with TRBD2 identical over 10 bases. The germline V gene encodes CDR1 MDHEN and CDR2 SYDVKM. The CDR3 extends over 14 amino acids. CDR3 sequence (DNA): TGTGTCAGCAGTTTATCTAGCGGGGGAGGTACCCAGTACTTC. This gives the protein CVSSLSSGGGTQYF.

This clonotype showed up just a few times. The genes are TRBV14 and TRBJ2-7; 7 bases fit TRBD2. This CDR3 is built from 16 residues. V trimming: 0 bases; J trimming: 6 bases; junction bases outside the gene matches: 11. Germline loops: CDR1 SGHDN, CDR2 FVKESK. CDR3 in DNA: TGTGCCAGCAGCCAAGATTTGGGAGGGTATGGACGCGAGCAGTACTTC. Protein: CASSQDLGGYGREQYF.

This clonotype was seen more than once but under ten times. V and J are TRBV28 and TRBJ2-1; 16 nucleotides agree with TRBD2. Germline CDR1 and CDR2: MDHEN and SYDVKM. Unmatched junction bases numbered 19, after V lost 6 bases and J lost 8 bases. This CDR3 has 20 residues. The DNA of the CDR3 is TGTGCCAGCAGCAGAACCGGGACTAGCGGGAGGGCCATGGAGGGCGATGAGCAGTTCTTC. This sequence encodes CASSRTGTSGRAMEGDEQFF.

This clonotype was observed many times. The V and J genes are TRBV7-2 and TRBJ1-2; unclear D gene. This CDR3 region has 12 residues. Looked up from germline, CDR1 is SGHTA and CDR2 is FQGNSA. With 3 bases removed from V and 14 bases from J, the gap between germline ends came to 16 bases. CDR3 residues: CASSFMTVTETF. The CDR3 region has the DNA TGTGCCAGCAGCTTCATGACTGTTACGGAAACCTTC.

This clonotype was detected many times. V and J are TRBV7-6 and TRBJ2-2; no clear D. The CDR3 runs to 12 residues. Germline values: CDR1 SGHVS, CDR2 FNYEAQ. V shed 5 bases and J shed 5 bases, with 6 bases lying between them. The CDR3 reads CASSTRTGELFF. The CDR3 region has the DNA TGTGCCAGCAGCACCCGGACCGGGGAGCTGTTTTTT.

The table lists this clonotype with many counts. CDR3 coding DNA: TGCGCCAGCAGCTTGACCGGTCCTGAGCAGTTCTTC. It is translated as CASSLTGPEQFF. The rearrangement uses TRBV5-1 and TRBJ2-1; D uncertain. This CDR3 contains 12 residues. Trimming removed 1 base at V and 9 bases at J, with 8 bases between. Germline values: CDR1 SGHRS, CDR2 YFSETQ.

This clonotype was seen a few times. V usage is TRBV7-9 and J usage is TRBJ1-1, with TRBD1 matching over 8 bases. The CDR3 sequence is 16 residues long. Germline-derived CDR1 and CDR2 are SEHNR and FQNEAQ (reference sequence). The J segment lost 4 bases and the V segment lost 5 bases, leaving 12 bases of the junction unmatched. The CDR3 bases are TGTGCCAGCAGCACCCCGGACAGGGCCAGCCTCACTGAAGCTTTCTTT. This sequence encodes CASSTPDRASLTEAFF.